This TCR beta chain was captured by sequencing in a study of cytomegalovirus exposure and HLA in healthy donors. Germline-derived CDR1 and CDR2 are SGHRS and YFSETQ. V was cut by 4 bases and J by 3 bases, with 10 bases left in between. The CDR3 totals 13 residues. Amplification used 60 Vbeta primers and 13 Jbeta primers. The repertoire was sequenced with immunoSEQ multiplex PCR; TCRdb's copy has only in-frame clones and lacks some. The repertoire holds 200,000 or so clones, with nearly 80% as singletons. Samples came from healthy bone marrow donors. This clonotype originated in a woman in her 30s in good health and CMV-seropositive. The V call is TRBV5-1, the J call TRBJ2-5, with no clear D. Sequencing was done on a sample of PBMCs. For the CDR3, the DNA is TGCGCCAGCAGCGACTCGCGGAAAGAGACCCAGTACTTC. Translated, it gives CASSDSRKETQYF.